This entry lists 9 T cell receptor beta chains sequenced from one sample in a study of molecular identifiers for immune sequencing clone quantification. TCRdb reprocessed the PCR reads via MiXCR and lists one record per CDR3 protein. The sample records 60,000 to 65,000 distinct CDR3 sequences, roughly a fifth being singletons. The sequencing sample was made of naive CD8+ T cells from blood, with Jurkat cell RNA spiked in. Documented subset: FACS-sorted CD8+CD4-CCR7+CD45RA+ naive T cells. The source of these receptors is a human donor in good health. Some libraries in this study had Jurkat cell RNA spiked in.

This clonotype was seen many times. CDR3 residues: CASSRSGPGSYNEQFF. CDR3 coding DNA: TGTGCCAGCAGCCGTAGCGGGCCCGGCTCCTACAATGAGCAGTTCTTC. The chain links TRBV7-9 to TRBJ2-1; 7 nucleotides match TRBD2. The CDR3 consists of 16 residues. V shed 5 bases, J shed 0 bases, and the junction held 7 bases outside the gene matches. CDR1 SEHNR and CDR2 FQNEAQ come from the germline V gene (reference sequence).

With regard to this clonotype: A read error may explain this, as a much larger clone is one base away. The conserved phenylalanine or tryptophan is not found at the CDR3 terminus, so this likely reflects a read error. The chain combines TRBV6-1 with TRBJ2-7; 8 bases align to TRBD1. This CDR3 contains 14 residues. The germline V gene has CDR1 MNHNS and CDR2 SASEGT. V lost 7 bases to trimming and J lost 4 bases; unmatched junction nucleotides: 9. The CDR3 region has the DNA TGTGCCAGCATTCCCGCAGGGGGCTTTTACGAGCAGTACTCC. Translation: CASIPAGGFYEQYS.

This clonotype has ten or more counts. The V call is TRBV5-6, the J call TRBJ1-1, with 10 nucleotides matching TRBD1. V shed 6 bases, J shed 5 bases, and the junction held 10 bases outside the gene matches. This CDR3 is built from 15 residues. Germline V gene data show CDR1 as SGHDT and CDR2 as YYEEEE. The CDR3 loop is CASTGQGQYGTEAFF. The CDR3 DNA sequence: TGTGCCAGCACGGGACAGGGGCAATATGGGACTGAAGCTTTCTTT.

This clonotype was seen ten or more times. The chain links TRBV6-6 to TRBJ2-3, with 7 positions matching TRBD2. The length of the CDR3 is 15 residues. The germline CDR1 and CDR2 sequences are MNHNY and SVGAGI (reference sequence). J was trimmed by 3 bases and V by 5 bases; bases with no gene match: 8. The CDR3 protein is CASSPRDYFTDTQYF. Here the CDR3 DNA reads TGTGCCAGCAGTCCCCGGGACTACTTTACAGATACGCAGTATTTT.

Ten or more counts support this clonotype. The chain links TRBV6-5 to TRBJ1-4; 10 nucleotides align to TRBD1. The germline gives CDR1 MNHEY, CDR2 SVGAGI. J lost 7 bases, V lost 0 bases, and 11 bases had no gene match. The CDR3 extends over 18 amino acids. The CDR3 reads CASSYSRQGARIGEKLFF. CDR3 coding DNA: TGTGCCAGCAGTTACTCGAGACAGGGGGCGAGGATTGGTGAAAAACTGTTTTTT.

A note on this clonotype: With a much larger clone just one base away, this may be a read error. This sequence joins TRBV7-3 and TRBJ2-3; no clear D. This CDR3 comprises 14 residues. V was pared by 0 bases and J by 2 bases, with 6 bases between. Germline-derived CDR1 and CDR2 are SGHTA and FQGTGA. The CDR3 is CASSLTWPTDTQYF. CDR3 DNA sequence: TGTGCCAGCAGCTTAACTTGGCCCACAGATACGCAGTATTTT.

On this clonotype: This may stem from a read error, because a much larger clone lies one nucleotide away. The chain employs TRBV12-3 or TRBV12-4 and TRBJ2-5, with TRBD2 matching over 10 bases. The CDR3 is 16 residues long. V lost 1 base, J lost 4 bases, and 6 bases stayed unmatched. CDR3 nucleotides: TGTGCCAGCAGTTTAGAGCGGGAGGGCCGGGGAGAGACCCAGTACTTC. Its translation is CASSLEREGRGETQYF.

This clonotype was counted many times. This chain joins TRBV4-1 and TRBJ2-3; 10 bases line up with TRBD2. Trimming removed 2 bases from V and 7 bases from J; junction bases left unmatched: 9. From germline, CDR1 is MGHRA and CDR2 YSYEKL. The CDR3 is 16 amino acids. CDR3 region: CASSQKAGGPIYTQYF. The CDR3 bases are TGCGCCAGCAGCCAAAAAGCGGGAGGGCCGATTTATACGCAGTATTTT.

This sequence joins TRBV27 and TRBJ2-7; D remains ambiguous. This CDR3 contains 13 residues. Trimming took 2 bases from V and 4 from J, leaving 9 bases between them. Germline CDR1 is MNHEY and CDR2 is SMNVEV (reference sequence). DNA of the CDR3: TGTGCCAGCAGTTTACTGACTCCTTACGAGCAGTACTTC. Translating gives CASSLLTPYEQYF.